These 32 T cell receptor beta chains share one sample of origin, sequenced in a study of siplizumab effects on memory and regulatory T cells. The table came from immunoSEQ multiplex PCR; TCRdb's copy has only in-frame clones and leaves some out. The sample comprises 87,000 or so clones, just under 90% of which are singletons, and around 14% rests with the top ten. Sequences were obtained from CD4+ T cells sorted from blood. The receptor source for this set is a human donor in good health.

This chain uses TRBV5-6 with TRBJ2-7; weak D call: TRBD1 (6 bases). The germline CDR1 and CDR2 sequences are SGHDT and YYEEEE. The V gene lost 0 bases and the J gene lost 4 bases, with 8 bases spanning the gap. This CDR3 contains 13 residues. The CDR3 nucleotides read TGTGCCAGCAGCTTGGCCGGACAGTACGAGCAGTACTTC. Translated, it gives CASSLAGQYEQYF.

This clone was counted between two and nine times. The J gene is TRBJ2-4, the V gene TRBV7-2; no reliable D call. Trimming cost V 5 bases and J 4 bases, with 18 bases left between them. Germline V CDR1 and CDR2: SGHTA, FQGNSA. The CDR3 is 16 residues long. Here the CDR3 reads CASSARIQSIKNIQYF. The DNA for the CDR3 is TGTGCCAGCAGCGCTCGGATTCAGAGTATTAAAAACATTCAGTACTTC.

The rearrangement joins TRBV5-1 to TRBJ2-3, with a possible D match to TRBD2 (7 bases). Per the germline V gene, CDR1 is SGHRS and CDR2 is YFSETQ. The CDR3 length is 15 residues. The germline V and J ends were trimmed by 4 bases and 5 bases, with 17 bases remaining between them. The DNA for the CDR3 is TGCGCCAGCAGCCGTCTCGGGGGGCTGGGAGATACGCAGTATTTT. Translated: CASSRLGGLGDTQYF.

The J gene is TRBJ2-3, the V gene TRBV27; TRBD2 might be the D (6 bases). The length of the CDR3 is 15 residues. Germline V CDR1 and CDR2: MNHEY, SMNVEV (reference sequence). V lost 3 bases and J lost 6, with 16 bases in between. The CDR3 sequence: CASSFLAALADTQYF. The CDR3 bases are TGTGCCAGCAGTTTTTTAGCGGCCCTCGCGGATACGCAGTATTTT.

The genes are TRBV7-8 and TRBJ1-6; perhaps TRBD1 as D (6 bases). Trimming pared 5 bases from V and 6 bases from J, leaving 11 bases between. The CDR3 is 14 residues long. The V gene's germline CDR1 is SGHVS and CDR2 FQNEAQ. This chain's CDR3 is CASSTGHTNSPLHF. The CDR3 bases are TGTGCCAGCAGCACGGGACACACTAATTCACCCCTCCACTTT.

The CDR3 loop reads CASIYAANTEAFF. The CDR3 nucleotides read TGTGCCAGCATATATGCAGCGAACACTGAAGCTTTCTTT. The chain combines TRBV6-1 with TRBJ1-1; unclear D gene. This CDR3 contains 13 residues. V was pared by 7 bases and J by 1 base, with 10 bases between. Germline values: CDR1 MNHNS, CDR2 SASEGT.

The DNA for the CDR3 is TGCAGCGTTGGCAGGGTTGGGGCTGAAGCTTTCTTT. This gives the protein CSVGRVGAEAFF. The V gene is TRBV29-1, the J gene TRBJ1-1, with D tentatively TRBD1 (5 bases). Trimming took 4 bases from V and 6 from J, leaving 12 bases between them. The CDR3 contains 12 residues. Germline V gene lookup returns CDR1 SQVTM and CDR2 ANQGSEA.

The J gene is TRBJ1-5, the V gene TRBV19; 9 bases fit TRBD1. With V trimmed by 5 bases and J by 2 bases, 10 bases remained unmatched. Germline-derived CDR1 and CDR2 are LNHDA and SQIVND (reference sequence). The CDR3 extends over 17 amino acids. CDR3 DNA: TGTGCCAGTAGTGCCCACGGGACAGGGTTTGGCAATCAGCCCCAGCATTTT. Amino acids: CASSAHGTGFGNQPQHF.

The rearrangement links TRBV29-1 to TRBJ1-6; 9 bases are a match to TRBD1. V shed 5 bases, J shed 6 bases, and the junction held 2 bases outside the gene matches. CDR1 and CDR2 (germline): SQVTM, ANQGSEA. This CDR3 has 13 residues. The CDR3 DNA reads TGCAGCGTTTCGGACAGGGGTAATTCACCCCTCCACTTT. It yields the protein CSVSDRGNSPLHF.

This chain uses TRBV7-3 with TRBJ2-2; D is possibly TRBD2 (5 bases). Germline V gene lookup returns CDR1 SGHTA and CDR2 FQGTGA. Trimming took 2 bases from V and 3 from J, leaving 7 bases between them. The CDR3 runs to 14 residues. The CDR3 DNA reads as TGTGCCAGCAGCTTACGGCGGGACACCGGGGAGCTGTTTTTT. Translating gives CASSLRRDTGELFF.

The chain links TRBV19 to TRBJ2-7; D is uncertain. Germline V lookup: CDR1 LNHDA, CDR2 SQIVND (reference sequence). The CDR3 has 16 amino acids. The V end lost 6 bases, the J end lost 5 bases, and 23 bases lay between the germline ends. CDR3 DNA sequence: TGTGCCAGTAGAATCCGGCCGAATGACCCCTACGACGAGCAGTACTTC. This sequence encodes CASRIRPNDPYDEQYF.

The chain joins TRBV4-1 to TRBJ2-5; D may be TRBD1 (5 bases). The CDR3 covers 16 residues. CDR1 and CDR2 (germline): MGHRA, YSYEKL. V lost 0 bases, J lost 5 bases, and 16 bases lay in between. In nucleotides, the CDR3 is TGCGCCAGCAGCCAAGACGGTCAGGGATCGTGGGAGACCCAGTACTTC. Translating it yields CASSQDGQGSWETQYF.

The chain has TRBV27 and TRBJ1-2; 12 bases are a match to TRBD1. Losses at the gene ends were 6 bases for V and 4 bases for J; bases not matched to a gene: 3. The CDR3 contains 14 residues. In germline, CDR1 is MNHEY, CDR2 SMNVEV (reference sequence). This CDR3 reads CASSWDRGRYGYTF. The CDR3 nucleotides read TGTGCCAGCAGCTGGGACAGGGGGCGCTATGGCTACACCTTC.

V usage is TRBV11-3 and J usage is TRBJ2-2, with TRBD2 identical over 10 bases. V shed 5 bases, J shed 0 bases, and the junction held 9 bases outside the gene matches. Germline loops: CDR1 SGHNT, CDR2 YENEEA. The CDR3 consists of 18 residues. CDR3 amino acids: CASSPVASGRANTGELFF. The CDR3 region has the DNA TGTGCCAGCAGCCCGGTGGCTAGCGGGAGAGCGAACACCGGGGAGCTGTTTTTT.

The chain has TRBV21-1 and TRBJ1-1. TRBV21-1 is designated a pseudogene. This CDR3 has 13 residues. CDR3 nucleotide sequence: TGTGCCATCTTCGGGGGCCTGAACACTGAAGCTTTCTTT. Translation gives CAIFGGLNTEAFF.

V gene TRBV7-2 combines with J gene TRBJ1-1; 8 bases line up with TRBD1. Germline assignment: CDR1 SGHTA and CDR2 FQGNSA. CDR3 length equals 16 residues. After removal of 5 bases from V and 4 bases from J, the junction contained 12 bases not matched to a gene. The CDR3 bases are TGTGCCAGCAGCAAACGAACGACAGGGGCGGGCACTGAAGCTTTCTTT. Translated: CASSKRTTGAGTEAFF.

V gene TRBV19 combines with J gene TRBJ2-5; D gene uncertain. The ends were cut back, 6 bases at V and 0 bases at J, with 8 bases in the middle. This CDR3 region has 13 residues. From germline, CDR1 is LNHDA and CDR2 SQIVND (reference sequence). The chain's CDR3 is CASRRVHQETQYF. The CDR3 nucleotides read TGTGCCAGTAGAAGGGTTCACCAAGAGACCCAGTACTTC.

The chain carries TRBV7-3 and TRBJ2-2, with D unresolved. Germline CDR1 and CDR2: SGHTA and FQGTGA. Trimming stripped 5 bases from V and 4 bases from J, with 17 bases between. The CDR3 covers 16 residues. CDR3 residues: CASSPRAQSGTGELFF. The CDR3 DNA reads TGTGCCAGCAGCCCAAGGGCCCAATCGGGCACCGGGGAGCTGTTTTTT.

There are many counts of this clone. The chain has TRBV28 and TRBJ1-5; no firm D call. V lost 3 bases, J lost 2 bases, and 11 bases lay in between. From germline, CDR1 is MDHEN and CDR2 SYDVKM. There are 15 residues in the CDR3. The CDR3 sequence: CASSLGNKGNQPQHF. CDR3 DNA: TGTGCCAGCAGTTTGGGGAATAAGGGCAATCAGCCCCAGCATTTT.

This chain links TRBV25-1 with TRBJ2-7; D is perhaps TRBD1 (5 bases). CDR1 and CDR2 (germline): MGHDK, SYGVNS. With 7 bases removed from V and 5 bases from J, the gap between germline ends came to 21 bases. This CDR3 has 15 residues. Here the CDR3 reads CASTGPFATENEQYF. The CDR3 DNA reads as TGTGCCAGCACCGGCCCCTTCGCGACAGAAAACGAGCAGTACTTC.

This chain joins TRBV10-3 and TRBJ1-6; 11 bases are a match to TRBD1. Germline V gives CDR1 ENHRY, CDR2 SYGVKD. J lost 14 bases, V lost 6 bases, and 12 bases had no gene match. CDR3 length equals 15 residues. The CDR3 region is CAIRPAGQGARTLHF. The CDR3 coding sequence is TGTGCCATCAGACCGGCCGGACAGGGGGCGAGGACCCTCCACTTT.

The chain combines TRBV6-1 with TRBJ2-1; 11 positions agree with TRBD2. The CDR3 has 13 residues. Germline V lookup: CDR1 MNHNS, CDR2 SASEGT. After removal of 6 bases from V and 9 bases from J, the junction contained 4 bases not matched to a gene. CDR3 in DNA: TGTGCCAGCAGACTAGCGGGAGTTGGTGAGCAGTTCTTC. This codes for CASRLAGVGEQFF.

The CDR3 DNA reads as TGTGCCAGCTCACCACCGGGACGCAATGAGCAGTTCTTC. Protein: CASSPPGRNEQFF. The V and J genes are TRBV18 and TRBJ2-1; D may match TRBD1 or TRBD2 (5 bases each). The CDR3 has 13 residues. CDR1 KGHSH and CDR2 LQKENI come from the germline V gene. V lost 0 bases to trimming and J lost 6 bases, with 6 bases between them.

The chain carries TRBV5-1 and TRBJ1-3; TRBD1 agrees at 7 bases. The CDR3 has 15 residues. V was pared by 4 bases and J by 0 bases, with 4 bases of the junction left unmatched. CDR1 and CDR2 (germline): SGHRS, YFSETQ. CDR3 amino acids: CASSPRDSSGNTIYF. In nucleotides, the CDR3 is TGCGCCAGCAGCCCCCGGGACAGCTCTGGAAACACCATATATTTT.

The rearrangement joins TRBV5-5 to TRBJ2-5; a weak D match, TRBD1 (6 bases). This CDR3 comprises 17 residues. V lost 0 bases and J 5 bases, leaving 20 bases between the germline ends. The germline V gene encodes CDR1 SGHKS and CDR2 YYEKEE (reference sequence). The CDR3 DNA is TGTGCCAGCAGCTTGGCGCGGCCGACAGGAGGTGGGGAGACCCAGTACTTC. Amino acids: CASSLARPTGGGETQYF.

The J gene is TRBJ1-5, the V gene TRBV2; no clear D. Germline-derived CDR1 and CDR2 are SNHLY and FYNNEI. V shed 1 base and J shed 3 bases, with 13 bases lying between them. This CDR3 has 16 residues. CDR3 DNA sequence: TGTGCCAGCAGTGAAGGAGTACAAGGGTACAATCAGCCCCAGCATTTT. Translated: CASSEGVQGYNQPQHF.

The chain is built from TRBV6-6 and TRBJ2-2; a possible D gene is TRBD1 (6 bases). The length of the CDR3 is 14 residues. V gave up 2 bases and J gave up 4 bases, with 8 bases separating them. Germline CDR1 reads MNHNY; CDR2 reads SVGAGI (reference sequence). The CDR3 sequence is CASSYARGTGELFF. The CDR3 nucleotides are TGTGCCAGCAGTTACGCCAGGGGCACCGGGGAGCTGTTTTTT.

The CDR3 DNA sequence: TGTGCCAGCAGCCTCGGGACTAGCGGAATCAATGAGCAGTTCTTC. This codes for CASSLGTSGINEQFF. This sequence joins TRBV7-3 and TRBJ2-1, with 11 nucleotides matching TRBD2. The CDR3 sequence is 15 residues long. Germline V gene lookup returns CDR1 SGHTA and CDR2 FQGTGA. Germline trimming cut 5 bases from V and 6 bases from J; bases unmatched to any gene: 6. Variable domain in full (rest from reference TRBV7-3 and TRBJ2-1): GAGVSQTPSNKVTEKGKYVELRCDPISGHTALYWYRQSLGQGPEFLIYFQGTGAADDSGLPNDRFFAVRPEGSVSTLKIQRTERGDSAVYLCASSLGTSGINEQFFGPGTRLTVL.

This clone has only a few counts. This chain uses TRBV5-1 with TRBJ2-3; 9 bases fit TRBD2. Per germline, CDR1 SGHRS and CDR2 YFSETQ. CDR3 length: 15 residues. After removal of 5 bases from V and 3 bases from J, the junction contained 7 bases not matched to a gene. The CDR3 protein is CASRVDSGRTDTQYF. CDR3 nucleotides: TGCGCCAGCAGGGTGGATAGCGGGAGAACAGATACGCAGTATTTT.

This clone was counted only a few times. V and J are TRBV6-5 and TRBJ1-5; 8 bases align to TRBD1. This CDR3 is 15 amino acids long. Germline CDR1 is MNHEY and CDR2 is SVGAGI. V shed 4 bases, J shed 3 bases, and the junction held 5 bases outside the gene matches. The CDR3 region has the DNA TGTGCCAGCAGTTTTGACAGGGGTCACAATCAGCCCCAGCATTTT. Protein: CASSFDRGHNQPQHF.

This clone was seen only once. This sample also contains other DNA sequences that code for the same CDR3. This chain uses TRBV6-1 with TRBJ2-1; D is unresolved. This CDR3 contains 12 residues. The germline gives CDR1 MNHNS, CDR2 SASEGT. With 8 bases removed from V and 8 bases from J, the gap between germline ends came to 13 bases. As DNA, the CDR3 is TGTGCCAGCTCCTACCTGAGGTATGAGCAGTTCTTC. Protein sequence: CASSYLRYEQFF.

The gene calls are TRBV7-2 and TRBJ1-5; D remains ambiguous. Germline CDR1 reads SGHTA; CDR2 reads FQGNSA. There are 13 residues in the CDR3. V was shortened by 3 bases and J by 11 bases, with 14 bases between the two germline ends. CDR3 loop: CASSFAGPRAQHF. The DNA of the CDR3 is TGTGCCAGCAGCTTCGCGGGCCCCCGGGCCCAGCATTTT. Combining the CDR3 with reference TRBV7-2 and TRBJ1-5 gives the whole variable domain GAGVSQSPSNKVTEKGKDVELRCDPISGHTALYWYRQSLGQGLEFLIYFQGNSAPDKSGLPSDRFSAERTGGSVSTLTIQRTQQEDSAVYLCASSFAGPRAQHFGDGTRLSIL.